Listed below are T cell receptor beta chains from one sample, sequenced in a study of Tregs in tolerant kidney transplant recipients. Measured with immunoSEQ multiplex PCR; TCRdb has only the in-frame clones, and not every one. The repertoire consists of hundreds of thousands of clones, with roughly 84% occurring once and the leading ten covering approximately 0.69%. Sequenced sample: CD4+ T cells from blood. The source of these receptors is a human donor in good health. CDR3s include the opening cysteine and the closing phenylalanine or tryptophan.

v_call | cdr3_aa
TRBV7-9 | CASSLDRGGYNEQFF
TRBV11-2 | CASSLGTRGGYEQYF
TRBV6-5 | CASSKPGQRTEQYF
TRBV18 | CATRVSTTEAFF
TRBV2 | CASSYQETQYF
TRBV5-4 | CASSPWSTDTQYF
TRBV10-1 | CASSEPGETQYF
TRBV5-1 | CASSLGGTGGRYEQYF
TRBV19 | CATGQGAIGTDTQYF
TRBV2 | CASRAEQGHNTEAFF
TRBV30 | CAWSVKSLGEETQYF
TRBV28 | CASSLSRRIGYGYTF
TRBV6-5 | CASSWTSGNTGELFF
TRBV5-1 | CASSVTQGDYGYTF
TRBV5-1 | CASSLAGGNNEKLFF
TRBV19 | CASWGGQWNTEAFF
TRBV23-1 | CASSQSTGDTQYF
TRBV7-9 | CASSLGQGGEKLFF
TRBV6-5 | CASSYLSGQGAETQYF
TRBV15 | CATSRRTGEYYGYTF
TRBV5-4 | CASSLDIGGALTEAFF
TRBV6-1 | CASSEMGGNNQPQHF
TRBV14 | CASSQESIGGNNNEQFF
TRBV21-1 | CASSRARGPISNQPQHF
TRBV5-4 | CASSWDRSTNEKLFF
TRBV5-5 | CASSLEGKGWGYGYTF
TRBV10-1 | CATPCGGVGTGELFF
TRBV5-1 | CASSLQGSTDTQYF
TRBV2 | CASSTSAPINYGYTF
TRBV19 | CASSRPLGGGASGELFF
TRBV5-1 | CASSQTGSHTEAFF
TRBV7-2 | CASSLRDPSYEQYF
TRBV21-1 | CASSIIDRDNTEAFF
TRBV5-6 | CASSPAGGYNEQFF